This note documents a single T cell receptor (beta chain) sequence. Its antigen is as yet unknown. The data stem from a study of cytomegalovirus exposure and HLA in healthy donors. Overall study results and limits: Researchers had no immune exposure information except CMV serostatus available. Donors belonging to an Asian-associated ancestry cluster reportedly showed fewer N-insertions in productive TCRs than the approximately 680-donor mean, according to what a later analysis found. Earlier findings revealed that most TCR beta V segments proved productive either about 90% or about 30% of the time. Analysis performed later found roughly 17,000 TCR beta sequences associated with HLA alleles at 0.05 false discovery rate.

PCR was performed using 60 Vbeta and 13 Jbeta primers. Measured with immunoSEQ multiplex PCR; TCRdb has only the in-frame clones, and not every one. The sample holds about 85,000 clones, 65% to 75% seen once. Per the germline V gene, CDR1 is SGHTA and CDR2 is FQGNSA. The CDR3 length is 15 residues. V was clipped by 10 bases and J by 1 base; unmatched bases: 12. This receptor was identified in a man aged 25-45 years in good health and CMV-seronegative. The chain recombines TRBV7-2 with TRBJ2-5; 7 nucleotides line up with TRBD1. The sequenced sample was PBMCs. The CDR3 spells CATRAFGTVQETQYF. The CDR3 region has the DNA TGTGCCACCAGAGCCTTCGGGACAGTCCAAGAGACCCAGTACTTC.